The 31 T cell receptor beta chains below all came from one sample that was sequenced in a study of tumor-infiltrating lymphocytes in primary liver carcinoma. Making TCR beta cDNA involved approximately 530 ng total RNA and a constant-region primer. Sequencing libraries for TCR beta derived from three nested multiplex PCR rounds that used slightly modified ARM-PCR. TRBV1-TRBV30 forward primers and a C-beta reverse primer were used in the first two PCR rounds, which each ran for nine to ten cycles. One entry per CDR3 protein, called by TCRdb with MiXCR from the multiplex PCR reads. The table has about 130,000 distinct CDR3 sequences, around 64% seen once. Unsorted bulk tissue of about 20-31 mg yielded co-extracted RNA and DNA. Specimen: liver tumor tissue from sampling region 3. Subset indicated: tumor region T3, left-lateral pole. Source of these receptors: a woman aged 60-75 years with primary liver carcinoma and hepatitis B virus infection.

Worth noting for this clonotype: The CDR3 end shows no conserved phenylalanine or tryptophan, and so a read error is likely. The rearrangement uses TRBV6-2 or TRBV6-3 and TRBJ2-7, with D hard to call. Germline V CDR1 and CDR2: MNHEY, SVGEGT. CDR3 size: 13 residues. This chain's CDR3 is CASSYSPAYEQYL. In DNA, the CDR3 is TGTGCCAGCAGCTACTCGCCCGCTTACGAGCAGTACCTC.

Of note for this clonotype: Given a much more abundant clone one base away, this may be a read error. The chain couples TRBV15 to TRBJ2-7, with D possibly TRBD1 on 6 matching bases. The CDR3 totals 14 residues. Trimming stripped 5 bases from V and 3 bases from J, with 14 bases between. The germline V gene has CDR1 LNHNV and CDR2 YYDKDF (reference sequence). CDR3 sequence reads: CATSWGQNDYEQYF. The CDR3 DNA reads as TGTGCCACCAGCTGGGGACAAAACGACTACGAGCAGTACTTC.

To note about this clonotype: The CDR3 ends on some other residue instead of the conserved phenylalanine or tryptophan, so this is likely a read error. The chain joins TRBV30 to TRBJ1-1; TRBD1 aligns across 9 bases. The trim removed 3 bases at V and 2 bases at J, leaving 1 base unmatched. The V gene's germline CDR1 is GTSNPN and CDR2 SVGIG (reference sequence). This CDR3 has 13 amino acids. This CDR3 is CAWRDRGNTEAFS. In DNA, the CDR3 is TGTGCCTGGAGGGACAGGGGCAACACTGAAGCTTTCTCT.

The gene calls are TRBV20-1 and TRBJ2-7; D is unresolved. The CDR3 covers 11 residues. From germline, CDR1 is DFQATT and CDR2 SNEGSKA (reference sequence). Trimming cost V 6 bases and J 0 bases, with 6 bases left between them. CDR3 bases: TGCAGTGCCCAGTCCTCCTACGAGCAGTACTTC. This codes for CSAQSSYEQYF.

The chain is built from TRBV11-3 and TRBJ2-1, with a possible D match to TRBD2 (7 bases). Germline loops: CDR1 SGHNT, CDR2 YENEEA. Trimming stripped 5 bases from V and 4 bases from J, with 18 bases between. The CDR3 covers 16 residues. The CDR3 loop reads CASSPGATSAYNEQFF. The CDR3 DNA reads as TGTGCCAGCAGCCCAGGGGCCACTAGCGCTTACAATGAGCAGTTCTTC.

In its sample, this clonotype was seen a few times. The chain combines TRBV5-1 with TRBJ2-5; a possible D gene is TRBD2 (5 bases). This CDR3 has 13 residues. The V end lost 3 bases, the J end lost 2 bases, and 8 bases lay between the germline ends. Looked up from germline, CDR1 is SGHRS and CDR2 is YFSETQ. The CDR3 nucleotides read TGCGCCAGCAGCTACTCGGGACAAGAGACCCAGTACTTC. This codes for CASSYSGQETQYF.

In regard to this clonotype: A junction boundary mismatches the germline segment, possibly from a read error. This chain joins TRBV11-2 and TRBJ2-1; 7 nucleotides match TRBD1. Germline-derived CDR1 and CDR2 are SGHAT and FQNNGV. This CDR3 spans 14 amino acids. The CDR3 is CARSLGQSYYEQFF. CDR3 nucleotide sequence: TGTGCCAGAAGCTTGGGACAGTCCTACTACGAACAGTTCTTC.

This clonotype came up many times. The chain uses TRBV6-1 and TRBJ2-1, with D possibly being TRBD2 (5 bases). The CDR3 is made up of 13 amino acids. The germline CDR1 and CDR2 sequences are MNHNS and SASEGT. V was cut by 7 bases and J by 0 bases, with 7 bases left in between. The CDR3, as DNA: TGTGCCAGCAAACTAGACTCCTACAATGAGCAGTTCTTC. Translating gives CASKLDSYNEQFF.

Concerning this clonotype: The junction does not match germline at one end; this may be a read error. The gene calls are TRBV5-1 and TRBJ2-3; no firm D call. CDR1 and CDR2 (germline): SGHRS, YFSETQ. The CDR3 length is 14 residues. As DNA, the CDR3 is TGCGCCAGCAGCTTGGGGGGTGCCACAGATATGCAGTATTTT. Its translation: CASSLGGATDMQYF.

Details on this clonotype: One junction end does not reproduce the germline sequence, and a read error may be involved. The chain combines TRBV28 with TRBJ1-1; 9 nucleotides agree with TRBD1. This CDR3 region has 17 residues. Germline V lookup: CDR1 MDHEN, CDR2 SYDVKM. The DNA for the CDR3 is TGTCCCAGCAGTATCCGACAGGGGGTGATTGGGAACACTGAAGCTTTCTTT. Translated: CPSSIRQGVIGNTEAFF. The full variable domain, its missing parts supplied by reference TRBV28 and TRBJ1-1, is DVKVTQSSRYLVKRTGEKVFLECVQDMDHENMFWYRQDPGLGLRLIYFSYDVKMKEKGDIPEGYSVSREKKERFSLILESASTNQTSMYLCPSSIRQGVIGNTEAFFGQGTRLTVV.

The chain combines TRBV29-1 with TRBJ1-1; D remains ambiguous. The germline gives CDR1 SQVTM, CDR2 ANQGSEA. Between the trimmed V and J ends, which lost 3 bases and 0 bases, there was a span of 11 bases. This CDR3 is built from 14 residues. CDR3 sequence (DNA): TGCAGCGTTGAGATCAGCGGATTGAACACTGAAGCTTTCTTT. This codes for CSVEISGLNTEAFF.

This clonotype was counted many times. The genes are TRBV5-4 and TRBJ2-5; D is uncertain. With 3 bases removed from V and 2 bases from J, the gap between germline ends came to 2 bases. Germline V gives CDR1 SGHNT, CDR2 YYREEE (reference sequence). The CDR3 sequence is 11 residues long. The CDR3, as DNA: TGTGCCAGCAGCTCTCAAGAGACCCAGTACTTC. Translating it yields CASSSQETQYF.

The V and J genes are TRBV11-2 and TRBJ2-1, with D perhaps being TRBD1 or TRBD2 (5 bases each). Germline loops: CDR1 SGHAT, CDR2 FQNNGV. CDR3 length: 14 residues. V was cut by 8 bases and J by 10 bases, with 21 bases left in between. The CDR3 bases are TGTGCCAGCGGTCCGGACTCAGGGTATAGGGAGCAGTTCTTC. Translation gives CASGPDSGYREQFF.

A remark on this clonotype: One end of the junction does not line up with germline, which may come from a read error. The genes are TRBV11-2 and TRBJ2-6; D is possibly TRBD1 (6 bases). This CDR3 spans 14 amino acids. Germline CDR1 reads SGHAT; CDR2 reads FQNNGV. DNA for the CDR3: TGTGGCAGCGGCTTAGAGCCAGGGGCCAACGTCATGACTTTC. This gives the protein CGSGLEPGANVMTF.

Worth noting for this clonotype: It may be a read error: a sequence one base away is much more abundant. Lacking the conserved final phenylalanine or tryptophan, this CDR3 likely reflects a read error. The chain joins TRBV5-1 to TRBJ1-6; TRBD1 matches at 7 bases. Germline CDR1 reads SGHRS; CDR2 reads YFSETQ. V gave up 0 bases and J gave up 7 bases; unmatched junction bases: 4. CDR3 length: 15 amino acids. In DNA, the CDR3 is TGCGCCAGCAGCTTGGGGACAGGACGAAATTCACCCCTCCACTAT. It translates to CASSLGTGRNSPLHY.

Points on this clonotype: This CDR3 fails to terminate in the conserved phenylalanine or tryptophan, so it likely reflects a read error. No DNA is shown, since the ends of the CDR3 on it are uncertain; the CDR3 is the one TCRdb lists. The chain employs TRBV29-1 and TRBJ1-1; the table's D call, TRBD1, was not checked against the DNA. The germline V gene has CDR1 SQVTM and CDR2 ANQGSEA. The CDR3 length equals 17 residues, ends included. The CDR3: CSVFLRGRNPMNTETFI.

About this clonotype: A much larger clone is a single base away; this may be a read error. The CDR3 DNA is TGTGTCAGCAGTTACTCTGCTAGCGGGAGTGGGGACACCGGGGAGCTGTTTTTT. Protein product: CVSSYSASGSGDTGELFF. This chain uses TRBV6-6 with TRBJ2-2; 10 nucleotides match TRBD2. This CDR3 spans 18 amino acids. The germline V gene has CDR1 MNHNY and CDR2 SVGAGI (reference sequence).

The chain couples TRBV11-2 to TRBJ2-5; possibly TRBD1 for D (6 bases). CDR3 length equals 15 residues. The germline V and J ends were trimmed by 5 bases and 13 bases, with 26 bases remaining between them. CDR1 and CDR2 (germline): SGHAT, FQNNGV. The chain's CDR3 is CASSPMVGAKEILYF. In nucleotides, the CDR3 is TGTGCCAGCAGCCCGATGGTGGGGGCTAAGGAGATCCTGTACTTC.

This clonotype was seen a few times. V gene TRBV20-1 combines with J gene TRBJ2-7; D remains ambiguous. The V gene lost 6 bases and the J gene lost 2 bases, with 11 bases spanning the gap. Germline V gene lookup returns CDR1 DFQATT and CDR2 SNEGSKA (reference sequence). The CDR3 totals 12 residues. The CDR3: CSAPSPAYEQYF. CDR3 coding DNA: TGCAGTGCCCCCTCGCCCGCCTACGAGCAGTACTTC.

Details on this clonotype: A single base separates this from a much larger clone, so it may be a read error. The chain has TRBV6-5 and TRBJ1-6; 11 bases agree with TRBD1. The CDR3 is made up of 15 amino acids. Germline-derived CDR1 and CDR2 are MNHEY and SVGAGI. The CDR3 is CASRLDRGHNPPLHF. In nucleotides, the CDR3 is TGTGCCAGCAGACTGGACAGGGGGCATAATCCACCCCTCCACTTT.

As for this clonotype: In this CDR3 the conserved last residue, phenylalanine or tryptophan, is missing, so a read error is likely. It is unclear where the CDR3 begins or ends on the DNA, so no DNA is shown, and the CDR3 is as TCRdb lists it. V is TRBV7-8 and J is TRBJ2-2; TRBD1 is the table's D call and was not checked against the DNA. Looked up from germline, CDR1 is SGHVS and CDR2 is FQNEAQ. The CDR3 extends over 15 residues, inclusive of both ends. CDR3 protein: CASSLGGGYAGERFL.

Comment on this clonotype: An end of the junction does not agree with germline; a read error may underlie this. V and J are TRBV11-2 and TRBJ2-4; maybe TRBD1 (5 bases). The germline V gene encodes CDR1 SGHAT and CDR2 FQNNGV. This CDR3 has 17 amino acids. The CDR3 sequence is CASSPRSGLIAKNMQYF. DNA for the CDR3: TGTGCCAGTAGCCCCCGGTCAGGGTTGATAGCCAAAAACATGCAGTACTTC. The entire variable domain, with the rest obtained from reference TRBV11-2 and TRBJ2-4, is as follows: EAGVAQSPRYKIIEKRQSVAFWCNPISGHATLYWYQQILGQGPKLLIQFQNNGVVDDSQLPKDRFSAERLKGVDSTLKIQPAKLEDSAVYLCASSPRSGLIAKNMQYFGAGTRLSVL.

The rearrangement joins TRBV7-9 to TRBJ1-3; D gene ambiguous. Between the trimmed V and J ends, which lost 3 bases and 0 bases, there was a span of 9 bases. CDR3 length equals 15 residues. In germline, CDR1 is SEHNR, CDR2 FQNEAQ (reference sequence). The CDR3 protein is CASSFPGTSGNTIYF. Written as DNA, the CDR3 is TGTGCCAGCAGCTTCCCAGGAACCTCTGGAAACACCATATATTTT.

The count of this clonotype is one. V gene TRBV20-1 combines with J gene TRBJ2-1, with D unresolved. Germline V gene sequence: CDR1 DFQATT, CDR2 SNEGSKA (reference sequence). The CDR3 spans 16 residues. V was cut by 6 bases and J by 0 bases, with 18 bases left in between. This CDR3 is CSARPGARSSYNEQFF. For the CDR3, the DNA is TGCAGTGCCAGACCCGGAGCCCGGAGCTCCTACAATGAGCAGTTCTTC.

As concerns this clonotype: Mismatch with germline at one junction end may stem from a read error. V is TRBV11-3 and J is TRBJ1-1; D is undetermined. The CDR3 sequence is 13 residues long. CDR1 and CDR2 (germline): SGHNT, YENEEA. The CDR3 loop is CSSGRPDLPEAFF. The CDR3 DNA reads as TGTTCCAGCGGCCGACCAGACCTGCCTGAAGCTTTCTTT.

This clonotype was observed many times. The chain carries TRBV6-1 and TRBJ2-4; the match to TRBD1 covers 7 bases. Germline CDR1 and CDR2: MNHNS and SASEGT. V was clipped by 0 bases and J by 7 bases; unmatched bases: 6. This CDR3 has 15 residues. The CDR3, as DNA: TGTGCCAGCAGTGAAGCGCAGGGACAGCGCAACATTCAGTACTTC. Its translation is CASSEAQGQRNIQYF.

In regard to this clonotype: A read error may produce the germline difference seen at one junction end. The rearrangement uses TRBV11-2 and TRBJ2-3, with D unclear. CDR1 and CDR2 (germline): SGHAT, FQNNGV. This CDR3 is 13 amino acids long. For the CDR3, the DNA is TGTGCCAACAGCTTAGATTTGAGCGATACGCAGTATTTT. It encodes CANSLDLSDTQYF.

This clonotype was seen at least ten times. This rearrangement joins TRBV5-1 to TRBJ2-5; 8 bases agree with TRBD2. The germline gives CDR1 SGHRS, CDR2 YFSETQ. The CDR3 is 15 amino acids. V shed 2 bases, J shed 1 base, and the junction held 4 bases outside the gene matches. Here the CDR3 DNA reads TGCGCCAGCAGCTTCATAGGGACTAGCCAAGAGACCCAGTACTTC. This codes for CASSFIGTSQETQYF. Full variable domain (remainder filled in from reference TRBV5-1 and TRBJ2-5): KAGVTQTPRYLIKTRGQQVTLSCSPISGHRSVSWYQQTPGQGLQFLFEYFSETQRNKGNFPGRFSGRQFSNSRSEMNVSTLELGDSALYLCASSFIGTSQETQYFGPGTRLLVL.

In regard to this clonotype: The conserved closing phenylalanine or tryptophan is absent in this CDR3, likely reflecting a read error. The V gene is TRBV6-5, the J gene TRBJ2-5; D remains unclear. The germline gives CDR1 MNHEY, CDR2 SVGAGI. This CDR3 comprises 11 residues. CDR3 region: CVSSYGETQYS. The CDR3, as DNA: TGTGTCAGCAGTTACGGAGAGACCCAGTACTCC.

About this clonotype: One junction end disagrees with the germline gene, perhaps due to a read error. In DNA, the CDR3 is TGTGCCAGCAGTCTCACTAGCCCCCTATACAATGAGCAGCTCTTC. This sequence encodes CASSLTSPLYNEQLF. The V gene is TRBV6-2 or TRBV6-3, the J gene TRBJ2-1; the D gene is possibly TRBD2 (6 bases). The CDR3 extends over 15 amino acids. CDR1 and CDR2 from the germline V gene are MNHEY and SVGEGT.

Regarding this clonotype: A much larger clone lies one base from this, so it may be a read error. The V call is TRBV5-5, the J call TRBJ2-2; D may match TRBD1 or TRBD2 (5 bases each). The CDR3 is 15 amino acids. Trimming took off 3 bases at V and 4 bases at J, with 13 bases between the two ends. Per the germline V gene, CDR1 is SGHKS and CDR2 is YYEKEE (reference sequence). The CDR3 sequence is CASSSDGAGTGELFF. In nucleotides, the CDR3 is TGTGCCAGCAGCTCGGATGGGGCGGGCACCGGGGAGCTGTTTTTT.